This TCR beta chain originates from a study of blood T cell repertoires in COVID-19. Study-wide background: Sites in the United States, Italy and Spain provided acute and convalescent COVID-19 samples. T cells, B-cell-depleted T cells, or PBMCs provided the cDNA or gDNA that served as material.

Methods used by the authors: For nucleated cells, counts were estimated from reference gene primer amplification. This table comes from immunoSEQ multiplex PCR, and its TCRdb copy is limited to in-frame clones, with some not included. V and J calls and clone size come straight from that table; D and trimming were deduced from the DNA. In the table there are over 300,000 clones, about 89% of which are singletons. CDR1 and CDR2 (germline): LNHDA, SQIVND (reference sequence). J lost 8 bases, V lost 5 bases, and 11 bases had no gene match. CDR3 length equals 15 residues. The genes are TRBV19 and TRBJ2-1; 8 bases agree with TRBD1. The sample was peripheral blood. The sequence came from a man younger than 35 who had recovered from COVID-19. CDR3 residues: CASSPMPAGGYEQFF. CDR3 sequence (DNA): TGTGCCAGTAGTCCAATGCCGGCAGGGGGCTATGAGCAGTTCTTC.